The next 24 T cell receptor beta chains were all read from a single sample in a study of blood T cell repertoires in COVID-19 (TCRdb year 2020). Library construction relied on the immunoSEQ multiplex PCR assay. The source is immuneACCESS, and TCRdb retained only in-frame sequences with V and J called. Part of the clones is not carried over; for the studies checked, unresolved V genes explain less than half of this, and the remainder is unexplained. Present in this sample are 200,000 to 250,000 clones, 85% of which were seen just once. The top ten hold more than 2% of the sample. The sequencing input was peripheral blood. These receptors were obtained from a woman aged 70-85 years with COVID-19, enrolled during active disease.

This chain connects TRBV5-4 to TRBJ1-4; TRBD1 agrees at 11 bases. CDR3 length equals 15 residues. V lost 4 bases and J lost 3; bases outside the gene matches: 2. Looked up from germline, CDR1 is SGHNT and CDR2 is YYREEE (reference sequence). The chain's CDR3 is CASSPGQGANEKLFF. The CDR3 DNA reads TGTGCCAGCAGCCCGGGACAGGGGGCTAATGAAAAACTGTTTTTT.

This clone occurred a few times. The chain combines TRBV21-1 with TRBJ1-2; the D segment call TRBD1 is taken from the table without a DNA check. TRBV21-1 is a pseudogene. The CDR3 runs 13 residues. As DNA, the CDR3 is TGTGCCAGACTCCGTGCTACAGGGGGTGGCTACACCTTC. Translation gives CARLRATGGGYTF.

V is TRBV27 and J is TRBJ2-7; 8 nucleotides match TRBD1. J was trimmed by 0 bases and V by 6 bases; bases with no gene match: 10. The germline gives CDR1 MNHEY, CDR2 SMNVEV (reference sequence). This CDR3 is 16 amino acids long. CDR3 DNA sequence: TGTGCCAGCAGAGCAGGGGGCCTCAATCACTCCTACGAGCAGTACTTC. This translates into CASRAGGLNHSYEQYF.

The V and J genes are TRBV5-5 and TRBJ1-3; no definite D call. The CDR3 sequence is 15 residues long. CDR1 SGHKS and CDR2 YYEKEE come from the germline V gene (reference sequence). V was clipped by 2 bases and J by 0 bases, with 9 bases between them. CDR3 amino acids: CASSFVHVSGNTIYF. In DNA, the CDR3 is TGTGCCAGCAGCTTCGTACACGTCTCTGGAAACACCATATATTTT.

The chain uses TRBV6-5 and TRBJ1-2; D not resolved. V shed 10 bases and J shed 3 bases, with 21 bases lying between them. The V gene's germline CDR1 is MNHEY and CDR2 SVGAGI. The CDR3 is 15 amino acids. The CDR3: CATSALTGSDYGYTF. CDR3 bases: TGTGCCACCTCAGCGTTAACGGGGTCCGACTATGGCTACACCTTC.

The V call is TRBV4-3, the J call TRBJ2-2; TRBD2 aligns across 8 bases. V lost 4 bases to trimming and J lost 1 base; unmatched junction nucleotides: 5. The CDR3 has 16 residues. CDR1 is LGHNA, CDR2 YSLEER, per germline. The CDR3 loop is CASSRLLAENTGELFF. CDR3 DNA: TGCGCCAGCAGCCGACTACTAGCGGAGAACACCGGGGAGCTGTTTTTT.

This clone was recorded once. This same CDR3 is encoded by further DNA sequences in the sample. The V and J genes are TRBV12-3 or TRBV12-4 and TRBJ2-5; no firm D call. CDR3 length: 11 amino acids. V lost 3 bases to trimming and J lost 5 bases, with 4 bases between them. Written as DNA, the CDR3 is TGTGCCAGCAGTTTGGAGGAGACCCAGTACTTC. Translating it yields CASSLEETQYF.

This clone has more than one count but fewer than ten. The rearrangement uses TRBV7-6 and TRBJ2-7; D perhaps matches TRBD1 (6 bases). This CDR3 comprises 17 residues. CDR1 SGHVS and CDR2 FNYEAQ come from the germline V gene. V lost 6 bases to trimming and J lost 2 bases, with 23 bases between them. For the CDR3, the DNA is TGTGCCAGCAGTTACCTTGGGGGCGGGCAGCAGGCCTACGAGCAGTACTTC. It yields the protein CASSYLGGGQQAYEQYF.

This clone showed up just once. The chain is built from TRBV12-3 or TRBV12-4 and TRBJ2-3; D is perhaps TRBD1 (5 bases). V was shortened by 6 bases and J by 2 bases, with 9 bases between the two germline ends. The CDR3 length is 13 residues. The CDR3 loop reads CASRQAATDTQYF. For the CDR3, the DNA is TGTGCCAGCAGACAGGCTGCCACAGATACGCAGTATTTT.

This chain links TRBV5-1 with TRBJ2-7; 10 nucleotides align to TRBD1. This CDR3 has 17 amino acids. The ends lost 2 bases at V and 3 bases at J; junction bases unmatched: 11. The germline V gene has CDR1 SGHRS and CDR2 YFSETQ. The CDR3 protein is CASSFGTGVTTHYEQYF. The CDR3 DNA reads TGCGCCAGCAGCTTCGGGACAGGGGTAACTACACACTACGAGCAGTACTTC.

The rearrangement links TRBV7-3 to TRBJ2-2; tentatively, D is TRBD2 (6 bases). CDR1 and CDR2 (germline): SGHTA, FQGTGA. CDR3 length: 16 amino acids. V gave up 2 bases and J gave up 0 bases, with 10 bases separating them. Written as DNA, the CDR3 is TGTGCCAGCAGCTTATTCGGGACTCCGAACACCGGGGAGCTGTTTTTT. This codes for CASSLFGTPNTGELFF.

This sequence joins TRBV19 and TRBJ2-7; D is possibly TRBD2 (6 bases). Germline values: CDR1 LNHDA, CDR2 SQIVND (reference sequence). CDR3 length: 13 amino acids. V lost 2 bases and J lost 5, with 10 bases in between. The CDR3 loop reads CASSILLANEQYF. CDR3 nucleotides: TGTGCCAGTAGTATACTCCTAGCGAACGAGCAGTACTTC. The complete variable domain, with remaining parts taken from reference TRBV19 and TRBJ2-7, reads DGGITQSPKYLFRKEGQNVTLSCEQNLNHDAMYWYRQDPGQGLRLIYYSQIVNDFQKGDIAEGYSVSREKKESFPLTVTSAQKNPTAFYLCASSILLANEQYFGPGTRLTVT.

J is TRBJ2-3 and V is TRBV6-1; the match to TRBD2 covers 8 bases. This CDR3 is 17 amino acids long. The germline V gene encodes CDR1 MNHNS and CDR2 SASEGT. Unmatched junction bases numbered 8, after V lost 1 base and J lost 2 bases. The CDR3 sequence is CASSEVAGGAPTDTQYF. As DNA, the CDR3 is TGTGCCAGCAGTGAAGTTGCGGGGGGCGCCCCCACAGATACGCAGTATTTT.

The V and J genes are TRBV12-5 and TRBJ2-1; 7 bases map to TRBD1. With V trimmed by 1 base and J by 5 bases, 17 bases remained unmatched. The CDR3 has 19 residues. Germline V gives CDR1 LGHNT, CDR2 FRNRAP. CDR3 sequence reads: CASGLAKGQPFLPNNEQFF. CDR3 bases: TGTGCTAGTGGTTTGGCTAAGGGACAGCCCTTCCTCCCCAACAATGAGCAGTTCTTC.

J is TRBJ1-2 and V is TRBV20-1; D ambiguous. The V end lost 6 bases, the J end lost 3 bases, and 5 bases lay between the germline ends. The CDR3 is made up of 10 amino acids. CDR1 is DFQATT and CDR2 is SNEGSKA in the germline V gene (reference sequence). CDR3 sequence reads: CSAGDYGYTF. DNA for the CDR3: TGCAGTGCCGGGGACTATGGCTACACCTTC.

The chain links TRBV7-2 to TRBJ2-5; 8 bases are a match to TRBD2. The CDR3 runs 16 residues. After removal of 2 bases from V and 5 bases from J, the junction contained 10 bases not matched to a gene. In germline, CDR1 is SGHTA, CDR2 FQGNSA. The CDR3 DNA is TGTGCCAGCAGCTTAAGAAGGGGGACTAGATGGGAGACCCAGTACTTC. Its protein product is CASSLRRGTRWETQYF. The full variable domain, completed using reference TRBV7-2 and TRBJ2-5, is GAGVSQSPSNKVTEKGKDVELRCDPISGHTALYWYRQSLGQGLEFLIYFQGNSAPDKSGLPSDRFSAERTGGSVSTLTIQRTQQEDSAVYLCASSLRRGTRWETQYFGPGTRLLVL.

The gene calls are TRBV7-6 and TRBJ1-1; 7 bases are shared with TRBD1. The CDR3 consists of 11 residues. Trimming removed 4 bases from V and 11 bases from J; junction bases left unmatched: 4. Per germline, CDR1 SGHVS and CDR2 FNYEAQ. The CDR3 region has the DNA TGTGCCAGCAGCTCGGGACAGATGGCTTTCTTT. Its translation: CASSSGQMAFF.

The chain combines TRBV2 with TRBJ2-7, with a weak D call TRBD1 (6 bases). The CDR3 runs to 17 residues. Germline CDR1 is SNHLY and CDR2 is FYNNEI. V was pared by 5 bases and J by 3 bases, with 23 bases between. Here the CDR3 DNA reads TGTGCCAGCAGTAAAATGCGCGGCAGGGGCTCGAGCTACGAGCAGTACTTC. Its protein product is CASSKMRGRGSSYEQYF.

The V and J genes are TRBV19 and TRBJ1-5, with D perhaps TRBD1 (5 bases). The germline V gene has CDR1 LNHDA and CDR2 SQIVND (reference sequence). The length of the CDR3 is 15 residues. The V end was cut by 0 bases, the J end by 8 bases, with 14 bases between. This chain's CDR3 is CASSIDGQGKEPQHF. DNA of the CDR3: TGTGCCAGTAGTATAGATGGGCAGGGAAAGGAGCCCCAGCATTTT.

The gene calls are TRBV19 and TRBJ1-5; 12 bases fit TRBD1. V lost 2 bases, J lost 7 bases, and 6 bases stayed unmatched. CDR1 and CDR2 (germline): LNHDA, SQIVND (reference sequence). The CDR3 contains 16 residues. As DNA, the CDR3 is TGTGCCAGTAGTATACGTTGGGACAGGGGGCCCCAGCCCCAGCATTTT. This gives the protein CASSIRWDRGPQPQHF.

This sequence joins TRBV7-9 and TRBJ2-7; TRBD2 matches 7 bases. The V gene's germline CDR1 is SEHNR and CDR2 FQNEAQ (reference sequence). With V trimmed by 5 bases and J by 5 bases, 18 bases remained unmatched. The length of the CDR3 is 17 residues. The CDR3 reads CASSPELADLMRDEQYF. CDR3 DNA sequence: TGTGCCAGCAGCCCGGAGCTAGCGGACCTTATGCGGGACGAGCAGTACTTC.

As DNA, the CDR3 is TGTGCCAGCAGCCCAATGGGTAGGGGGCTAGGTACTGAAGCTTTCTTT. Translation: CASSPMGRGLGTEAFF. The chain combines TRBV14 with TRBJ1-1; 7 positions agree with TRBD1. This CDR3 is 16 amino acids long. The V and J ends lost 4 bases and 5 bases, in that order; junction bases with no gene match: 13. Germline V CDR1 and CDR2: SGHDN, FVKESK.

The chain has TRBV23-1 and TRBJ1-1; D gene uncertain. TRBV23-1 counts as an open reading frame of uncertain function. V shed 2 bases and J shed 0 bases, with 13 bases lying between them. The CDR3 has 16 amino acids. In DNA form, the CDR3 reads TGCGCCAGCAGTCAACGGGAGTTGCCCGTGAACACTGAAGCTTTCTTT. Amino acid sequence: CASSQRELPVNTEAFF.

CDR3 coding DNA: TGTGCCAGCAGCTTGGGAGGGACAGGGAGCGGGGATACGCAGTATTTT. Protein sequence: CASSLGGTGSGDTQYF. The chain has TRBV5-4 and TRBJ2-3, with TRBD1 matching over 9 bases. CDR1 is SGHNT and CDR2 is YYREEE in the germline V gene (reference sequence). The CDR3 is 16 amino acids. Trimming took 0 bases from V and 6 from J; bases not matched to a gene: 8.